This T cell receptor beta chain appears in the sequencing data of a study of T cell responses to AZD1222 COVID-19 vaccine. Study-wide results and caveats: Clonal diversity was possibly underestimated; the donors were predominantly white British and more often female. Spike-specific TCR breadth and depth both grew after two AZD1222 doses. Of spike-specific TCRs, nearly half reportedly target regions left unmutated in variants. CD4 TCRs covered the whole spike, strongest at regions 160-218 and 743-854.

Germline CDR1 KGHSH, CDR2 LQKENI. Trimming pared 2 bases from V and 1 base from J, leaving 5 bases between. The CDR3 has 13 amino acids. Repertoires were generated with immunoSEQ multiplex PCR, while TCRdb's copy carries only in-frame clones and drops some. The data show under 140,000 clones, with about 87% seen just once and roughly 1.5% held by the top ten. In the case of this clone: No antigen is known for it.

The source is an adult in good health. Sequenced material: peripheral blood, taken on day 0 of AZD1222 vaccination. This chain connects TRBV18 to TRBJ2-5, with D hard to call. CDR3 in amino acids: CASSPNSQETQYF. CDR3 DNA sequence: TGTGCCAGCTCACCAAACAGCCAAGAGACCCAGTACTTC.